The next 3 T cell receptor beta chains were all read from a single sample in a study of CD8 T cells in ankylosing spondylitis. Study-wide results and limits: Among TCR beta sequences, a motif of about 8 highly homologous variants appeared characteristic of ankylosing spondylitis blood.

MiXCR was run by TCRdb on the 5' RACE reads, yielding one entry per CDR3 protein. In the table there are some 840,000 distinct CDR3 sequences, roughly 10% of which are singletons. What these receptors recognize is not known. Sequences were obtained from blood, either unsorted or a sorted T cell fraction (not recorded which). These receptors came from a male donor with ankylosing spondylitis.

There are many counts of this clonotype. The chain joins TRBV27 to TRBJ2-1, with unresolved D. Germline V gene lookup returns CDR1 MNHEY and CDR2 SMNVEV (reference sequence). Trimming pared 2 bases from V and 6 bases from J, leaving 11 bases between. The CDR3 runs 14 residues. The CDR3 is CASSLLLEPNEQFF. For the CDR3, the DNA is TGTGCCAGCAGTTTACTCTTGGAACCCAATGAGCAGTTCTTC.

This clonotype has just a few counts. The chain joins TRBV7-9 to TRBJ1-6; D remains unclear. V dropped 2 bases and J dropped 7 bases, with 6 bases sitting between them. The CDR3 is made up of 13 amino acids. CDR1 SEHNR and CDR2 FQNEAQ come from the germline V gene (reference sequence). This CDR3 is CASSLSWNSPLHF. Written as DNA, the CDR3 is TGTGCCAGCAGCTTATCATGGAATTCACCCCTCCACTTT.

This clonotype was observed a handful of times. The chain carries TRBV6-6 and TRBJ2-5; 7 bases match TRBD1. Germline V gene data show CDR1 as MNHNY and CDR2 as SVGAGI (reference sequence). V lost 2 bases, J lost 2 bases, and 5 bases stayed unmatched. This CDR3 comprises 15 residues. The DNA of the CDR3 is TGTGCCAGCAGTTACAAAGGGACAGATCAAGAGACCCAGTACTTC. The encoded protein is CASSYKGTDQETQYF.